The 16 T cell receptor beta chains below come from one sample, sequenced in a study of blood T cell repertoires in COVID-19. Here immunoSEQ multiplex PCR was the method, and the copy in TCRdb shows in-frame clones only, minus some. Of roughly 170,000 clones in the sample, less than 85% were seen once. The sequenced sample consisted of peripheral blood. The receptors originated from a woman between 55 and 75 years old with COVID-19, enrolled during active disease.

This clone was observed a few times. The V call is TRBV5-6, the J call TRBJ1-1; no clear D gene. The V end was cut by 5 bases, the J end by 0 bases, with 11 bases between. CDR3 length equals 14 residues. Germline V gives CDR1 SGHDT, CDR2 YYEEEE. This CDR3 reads CASSWSLMNTEAFF. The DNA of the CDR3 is TGTGCCAGCAGTTGGTCTCTAATGAACACTGAAGCTTTCTTT.

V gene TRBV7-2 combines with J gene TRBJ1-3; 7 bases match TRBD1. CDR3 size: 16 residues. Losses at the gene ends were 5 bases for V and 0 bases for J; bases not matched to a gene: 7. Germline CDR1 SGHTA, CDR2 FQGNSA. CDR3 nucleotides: TGTGCCAGCAGCCTCACCGGGACAGTCTCTGGAAACACCATATATTTT. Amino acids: CASSLTGTVSGNTIYF.

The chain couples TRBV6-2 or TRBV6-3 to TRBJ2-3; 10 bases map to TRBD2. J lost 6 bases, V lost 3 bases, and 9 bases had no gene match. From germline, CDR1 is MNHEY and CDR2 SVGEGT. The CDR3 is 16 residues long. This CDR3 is CASSYEAGGYLDTQYF. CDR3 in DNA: TGTGCCAGCAGTTATGAAGCGGGAGGGTACTTGGATACGCAGTATTTT.

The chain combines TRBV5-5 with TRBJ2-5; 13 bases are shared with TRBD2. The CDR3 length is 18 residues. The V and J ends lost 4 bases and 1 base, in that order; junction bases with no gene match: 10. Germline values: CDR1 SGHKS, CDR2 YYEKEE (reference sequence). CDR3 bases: TGTGCCAGCAGCATACACGGCGGGACTAGCGGGATCCAAGAGACCCAGTACTTC. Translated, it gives CASSIHGGTSGIQETQYF.

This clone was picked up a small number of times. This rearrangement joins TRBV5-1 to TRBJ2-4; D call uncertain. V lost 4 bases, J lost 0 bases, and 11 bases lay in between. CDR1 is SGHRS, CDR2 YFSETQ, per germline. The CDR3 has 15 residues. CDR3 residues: CASSPSGLAKNIQYF. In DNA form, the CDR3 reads TGCGCCAGCAGCCCCTCGGGTCTAGCCAAAAACATTCAGTACTTC.

DNA of the CDR3: TGTGCCAGCAATCCGCGGGGAGAGGGAGGCAATGAGCAGTTCTTC. Its protein is CASNPRGEGGNEQFF. V and J are TRBV11-2 and TRBJ2-1; weak D call: TRBD2 (6 bases). V lost 7 bases to trimming and J lost 6 bases, with 19 bases between them. Germline assignment: CDR1 SGHAT and CDR2 FQNNGV. The CDR3 is 15 amino acids.

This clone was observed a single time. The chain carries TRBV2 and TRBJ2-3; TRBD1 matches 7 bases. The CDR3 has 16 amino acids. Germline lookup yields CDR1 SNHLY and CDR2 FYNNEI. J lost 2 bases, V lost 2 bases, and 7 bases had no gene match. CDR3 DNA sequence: TGTGCCAGCAGTGAACGGGACAGTCAACTCACAGATACGCAGTATTTT. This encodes CASSERDSQLTDTQYF.

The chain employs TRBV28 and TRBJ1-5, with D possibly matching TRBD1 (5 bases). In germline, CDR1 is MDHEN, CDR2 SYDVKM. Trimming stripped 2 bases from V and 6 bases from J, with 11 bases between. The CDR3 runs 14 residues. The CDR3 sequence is CASSLRIQGQPQHF. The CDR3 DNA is TGTGCCAGCAGTTTAAGGATTCAGGGTCAGCCCCAGCATTTT. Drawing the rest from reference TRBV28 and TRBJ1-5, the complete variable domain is DVKVTQSSRYLVKRTGEKVFLECVQDMDHENMFWYRQDPGLGLRLIYFSYDVKMKEKGDIPEGYSVSREKKERFSLILESASTNQTSMYLCASSLRIQGQPQHFGDGTRLSIL.

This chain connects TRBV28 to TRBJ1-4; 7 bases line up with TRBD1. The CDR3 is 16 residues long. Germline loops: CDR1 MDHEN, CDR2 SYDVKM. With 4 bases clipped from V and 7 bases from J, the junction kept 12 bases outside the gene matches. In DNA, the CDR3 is TGTGCCAGCAGTTCCCCCGAGGGGGCACAGGTTGAAAAACTGTTTTTT. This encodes CASSSPEGAQVEKLFF.

The CDR3 here is CSVAPTGTGSYEQYF. DNA for the CDR3: TGCAGCGTTGCACCCACCGGGACAGGGTCCTACGAGCAGTACTTC. The rearrangement links TRBV29-1 to TRBJ2-7; 9 bases line up with TRBD1. The CDR3 extends over 15 amino acids. Germline loops: CDR1 SQVTM, CDR2 ANQGSEA. Trimming removed 4 bases from V and 1 base from J; junction bases left unmatched: 8.

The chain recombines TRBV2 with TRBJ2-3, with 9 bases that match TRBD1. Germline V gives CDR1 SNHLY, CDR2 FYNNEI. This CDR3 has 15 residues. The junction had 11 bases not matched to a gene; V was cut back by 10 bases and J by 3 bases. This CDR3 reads CATQPDRGGTDTQYF. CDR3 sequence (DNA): TGTGCCACCCAACCGGACAGGGGAGGGACAGATACGCAGTATTTT. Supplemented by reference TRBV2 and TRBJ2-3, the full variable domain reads EPEVTQTPSHQVTQMGQEVILRCVPISNHLYFYWYRQILGQKVEFLVSFYNNEISEKSEIFDDQFSVERPDGSNFTLKIRSTKLEDSAMYFCATQPDRGGTDTQYFGPGTRLTVL.

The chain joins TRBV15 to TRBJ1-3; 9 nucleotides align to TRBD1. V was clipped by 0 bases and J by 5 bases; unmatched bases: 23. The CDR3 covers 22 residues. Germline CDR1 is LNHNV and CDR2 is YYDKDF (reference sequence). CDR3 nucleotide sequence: TGTGCCACCAGCAGAGATAAAGGCTTGGGCACTCGGACAGGGGAATATCGAAACACCATATATTTT. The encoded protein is CATSRDKGLGTRTGEYRNTIYF.

The CDR3 DNA is TGTGCCAGCAGTTCCACTAGCGGGGAGCGGACCTACGAGCAGTACTTC. Protein product: CASSSTSGERTYEQYF. The V call is TRBV6-5, the J call TRBJ2-7; 10 bases fit TRBD2. V shed 4 bases and J 2 bases; nucleotides not matched to a gene: 8. Per germline, CDR1 MNHEY and CDR2 SVGAGI. CDR3 length: 16 residues.

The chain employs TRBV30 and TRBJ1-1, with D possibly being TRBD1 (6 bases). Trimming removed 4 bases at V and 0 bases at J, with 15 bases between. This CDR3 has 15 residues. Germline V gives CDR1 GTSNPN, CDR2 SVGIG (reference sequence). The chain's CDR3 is CAWTPLDRLNTEAFF. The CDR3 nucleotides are TGTGCCTGGACTCCCCTCGACAGGCTGAACACTGAAGCTTTCTTT.

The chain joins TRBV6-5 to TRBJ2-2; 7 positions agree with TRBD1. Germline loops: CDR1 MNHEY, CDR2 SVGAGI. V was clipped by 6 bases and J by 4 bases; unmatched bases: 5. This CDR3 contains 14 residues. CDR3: CASREAGGTGELFF. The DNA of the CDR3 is TGTGCCAGCAGGGAGGCAGGGGGCACCGGGGAGCTGTTTTTT.

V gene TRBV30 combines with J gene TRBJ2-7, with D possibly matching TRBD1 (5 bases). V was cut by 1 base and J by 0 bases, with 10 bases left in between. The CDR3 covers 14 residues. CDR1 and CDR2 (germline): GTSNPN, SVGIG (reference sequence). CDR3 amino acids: CAWSGSGFSYEQYF. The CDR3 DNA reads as TGTGCCTGGAGTGGTTCAGGGTTCTCCTACGAGCAGTACTTC. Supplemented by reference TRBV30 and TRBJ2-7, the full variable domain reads SQTIHQWPATLVQPVGSPLSLECTVEGTSNPNLYWYRQAAGRGLQLLFYSVGIGQISSEVPQNLSASRPQDRQFILSSKKLLLSDSGFYLCAWSGSGFSYEQYFGPGTRLTVT.